Sequencing of this TCR beta chain was carried out in a study of blood T cell repertoires in COVID-19. Produced via immunoSEQ multiplex PCR; TCRdb's table is partial and in-frame only. Here the sample spans about 200,000 clones, 75% to 85% being singletons. This clone has only a few counts. CDR1 is SGHRS and CDR2 is YFSETQ in the germline V gene. The CDR3 totals 16 residues. The germline V and J ends were trimmed by 3 bases and 2 bases, with 15 bases remaining between them. This chain connects TRBV5-1 to TRBJ1-3; the D gene is possibly TRBD1 (6 bases). Sequences were obtained from peripheral blood. This clonotype originated in a man aged 50-59 years with active or convalescent COVID-19. CDR3 region: CASSSGTRVTGNTIYF. For the CDR3, the DNA is TGCGCCAGCAGCTCTGGGACACGAGTGACTGGAAACACCATATATTTT.